This T cell receptor beta chain derives from a study of human T cells and chemical hapten exposure. The wider study: TCR yield per sample varied, mainly due to pooled library volumes.

CDR3 length equals 18 residues. The V segment lost 5 bases and the J segment 4 bases; nucleotides outside the gene matches: 17. Per germline, CDR1 SEHNR and CDR2 FQNEAQ (reference sequence). The time point was: pre-sensitization, week 0. Documented treatment: therapeutic diphenylcyclopropenone sensitization with weekly scalp DPC. Original methodology: Counts of TCRs in each sample centred on a median of 95,638 and extended from approximately 25,000 to 650,000. TCRdb re-analysed the RACE reads in MiXCR, keeping a single row per CDR3 protein. TCRdb assigned the V and J calls; the authors' analysis was not used. The sample has roughly 380,000 distinct CDR3 sequences, 5.1% seen once. This clonotype was counted only a few times.

The chain combines TRBV7-9 with TRBJ1-2; 9 nucleotides align to TRBD1. The source material was whole blood, sampled in connection with sensitization to the hapten diphenylcyclopropenone (DPC). The source of this sequence is a woman aged 45-65 years with alopecia areata. Some clones in this sample may be carry-over from other donors' samples. As DNA, the CDR3 is TGTGCCAGCAGCCCCTCCCCCCGGGACAGGGTTAGGAGCTATGGCTACACCTTC. Its protein is CASSPSPRDRVRSYGYTF.